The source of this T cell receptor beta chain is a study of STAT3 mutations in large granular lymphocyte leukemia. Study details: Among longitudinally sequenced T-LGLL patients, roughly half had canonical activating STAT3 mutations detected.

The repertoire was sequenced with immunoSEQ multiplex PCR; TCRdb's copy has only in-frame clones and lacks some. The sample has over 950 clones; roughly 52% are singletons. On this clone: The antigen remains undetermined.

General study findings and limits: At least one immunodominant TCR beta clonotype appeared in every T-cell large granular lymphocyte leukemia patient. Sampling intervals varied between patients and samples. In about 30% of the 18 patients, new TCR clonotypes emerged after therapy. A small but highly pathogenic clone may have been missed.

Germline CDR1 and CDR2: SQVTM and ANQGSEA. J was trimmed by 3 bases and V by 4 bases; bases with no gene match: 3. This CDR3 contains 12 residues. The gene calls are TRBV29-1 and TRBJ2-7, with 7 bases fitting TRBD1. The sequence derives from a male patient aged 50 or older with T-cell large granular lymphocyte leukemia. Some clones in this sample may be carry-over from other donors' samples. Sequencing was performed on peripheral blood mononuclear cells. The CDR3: CSVVAGGYEQYF. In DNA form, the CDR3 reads TGCAGCGTTGTGGCAGGGGGCTACGAGCAGTACTTC.